A single sample is the source of the 14 T cell receptor beta chains below, sequenced in a study of blood T cell repertoires in COVID-19 (dated by TCRdb to the early 2020s). The receptor library was made with the immunoSEQ multiplex PCR assay. The clones in this table, taken by TCRdb from immuneACCESS, are in-frame only. Not every clone is retained; where verified, under half of the shortfall comes from an unresolved V gene, and the cause of the rest is unknown. Present in this sample are 150,000 to 200,000 clones, roughly four fifths of which were seen just once. Roughly an eighth of the sample goes to the ten largest clones. The specimen sequenced was peripheral blood. The receptors originated from a woman of 80 years or more with COVID-19, enrolled during active disease.

The CDR3 region is CASSWEGGSYNEQFF. The CDR3 DNA is TGTGCCAGCAGCTGGGAGGGGGGGTCCTACAATGAGCAGTTCTTC. The genes are TRBV11-3 and TRBJ2-1; TRBD2 might be the D (7 bases). Per the germline V gene, CDR1 is SGHNT and CDR2 is YENEEA. V lost 4 bases and J 1 base, leaving 11 bases between the germline ends. The CDR3 extends over 15 amino acids. The complete variable domain, with remaining parts taken from reference TRBV11-3 and TRBJ2-1, reads EAGVVQSPRYKIIEKKQPVAFWCNPISGHNTLYWYLQNLGQGPELLIRYENEEAVDDSQLPKDRFSAERLKGVDSTLKIQPAELGDSAVYLCASSWEGGSYNEQFFGPGTRLTVL.

The chain uses TRBV6-2 or TRBV6-3 and TRBJ2-3, with TRBD2 as a possible D gene (6 bases). The CDR3 length is 16 residues. Trimming removed 0 bases from V and 6 bases from J, with 16 bases in between. Germline V gene sequence: CDR1 MNHEY, CDR2 SVGEGT. In DNA, the CDR3 is TGTGCCAGCAGTTACTCCATCCCGGGAGTGTCCGATACGCAGTATTTT. This encodes CASSYSIPGVSDTQYF.

This sequence joins TRBV2 and TRBJ1-6; 9 bases match TRBD1. The CDR3 totals 16 residues. The germline gives CDR1 SNHLY, CDR2 FYNNEI. V shed 7 bases and J 3 bases; nucleotides not matched to a gene: 7. The CDR3: CASTGTGKSYNSPLHF. CDR3 DNA: TGTGCCAGCACCGGGACAGGGAAAAGCTATAATTCACCCCTCCACTTT.

The J gene is TRBJ2-7, the V gene TRBV28, with no clear D. Germline V gene lookup returns CDR1 MDHEN and CDR2 SYDVKM. The CDR3 loop spans 13 amino acids. Trimming removed 4 bases at V and 2 bases at J, with 9 bases between. CDR3: CASSSTRTYEQYF. For the CDR3, the DNA is TGTGCCAGCAGTTCAACACGAACCTACGAGCAGTACTTC.

The CDR3 nucleotides are TGCGCCAGCAGCCAAGATTTGACAGGGGTGGTCTATGGCTACACCTTC. It translates to CASSQDLTGVVYGYTF. This chain joins TRBV4-3 and TRBJ1-2, with 8 bases matching TRBD1. From germline, CDR1 is LGHNA and CDR2 YSLEER. V gave up 0 bases and J gave up 4 bases; unmatched junction bases: 7. The CDR3 runs 16 residues.

The gene calls are TRBV5-1 and TRBJ1-2; 9 bases map to TRBD1. Germline V gene data show CDR1 as SGHRS and CDR2 as YFSETQ. V dropped 2 bases and J dropped 6; count of bases not matched to a gene: 11. The CDR3 is made up of 16 amino acids. CDR3 residues: CASSLQGAWVRNGYTF. In nucleotides, the CDR3 is TGCGCCAGCAGCTTACAGGGGGCTTGGGTCAGGAATGGCTACACCTTC.

The V call is TRBV19, the J call TRBJ2-7; perhaps TRBD2 as D (6 bases). The CDR3 has 14 amino acids. The V end was cut by 7 bases, the J end by 3 bases, with 16 bases between. Germline V CDR1 and CDR2: LNHDA, SQIVND (reference sequence). CDR3 DNA: TGTGCCAGTACCCATACCGTGGGAGGCTACGAGCAGTACTTC. It is translated as CASTHTVGGYEQYF.

In this sample, this clone turned up a few times. The V and J genes are TRBV7-2 and TRBJ2-5; D possibly corresponds to TRBD2 (6 bases). The CDR3 spans 13 residues. Per the germline V gene, CDR1 is SGHTA and CDR2 is FQGNSA. V was shortened by 2 bases and J by 7 bases, with 11 bases between the two germline ends. The CDR3, as DNA: TGTGCCAGCAGCTTATTCGAGGGAGGGACCCAGTACTTC. Residues: CASSLFEGGTQYF.

The rearrangement joins TRBV5-1 to TRBJ1-2; D is unclear. The V and J ends lost 0 bases and 6 bases respectively, with 15 bases between them. Per the germline V gene, CDR1 is SGHRS and CDR2 is YFSETQ. This CDR3 comprises 15 residues. CDR3 protein: CASSLGAGTRNGYTF. As DNA, the CDR3 is TGCGCCAGCAGCTTGGGTGCGGGAACCAGGAATGGCTACACCTTC.

This chain uses TRBV18 with TRBJ1-1; D is ambiguous. Trimming took off 5 bases at V and 7 bases at J, with 14 bases between the two ends. The CDR3 spans 13 residues. Germline V gene data show CDR1 as KGHSH and CDR2 as LQKENI. The CDR3 loop is CASSVLAGNEAFF. In DNA form, the CDR3 reads TGTGCCAGCTCAGTACTTGCAGGTAATGAAGCTTTCTTT.

The chain couples TRBV18 to TRBJ1-2, with D perhaps TRBD1 (5 bases). V lost 3 bases and J 8 bases, leaving 13 bases between the germline ends. In germline, CDR1 is KGHSH, CDR2 LQKENI. This CDR3 is built from 13 residues. CDR3 sequence: CASSPSGFDGYTF. The CDR3 region has the DNA TGTGCCAGCTCACCTTCAGGGTTTGACGGCTACACCTTC. The whole variable domain, filled in from reference TRBV18 and TRBJ1-2, reads NAGVMQNPRHLVRRRGQEARLRCSPMKGHSHVYWYRQLPEEGLKFMVYLQKENIIDESGMPKERFSAEFPKEGPSILRIQQVVRGDSAAYFCASSPSGFDGYTFGSGTRLTVV.

This chain links TRBV11-2 with TRBJ1-1, with D possibly matching TRBD1 (6 bases). Trimming took 5 bases from V and 3 from J, leaving 10 bases between them. The germline CDR1 and CDR2 sequences are SGHAT and FQNNGV. The CDR3 extends over 13 amino acids. The CDR3 DNA reads TGTGCCAGCAGCACAGGGTTCGACACTGAAGCTTTCTTT. Translating it yields CASSTGFDTEAFF. Supplemented by reference TRBV11-2 and TRBJ1-1, the full variable domain reads EAGVAQSPRYKIIEKRQSVAFWCNPISGHATLYWYQQILGQGPKLLIQFQNNGVVDDSQLPKDRFSAERLKGVDSTLKIQPAKLEDSAVYLCASSTGFDTEAFFGQGTRLTVV.

This chain joins TRBV7-9 and TRBJ2-3; TRBD2 agrees at 9 bases. The germline V gene has CDR1 SEHNR and CDR2 FQNEAQ (reference sequence). The CDR3 has 15 amino acids. Trimming removed 6 bases from V and 6 bases from J; junction bases left unmatched: 10. DNA of the CDR3: TGTGCCAGCAGTAGACTAGCGGCCGACGGGGATACGCAGTATTTT. Its translation: CASSRLAADGDTQYF.

The chain couples TRBV18 to TRBJ1-4; D uncertain. From germline, CDR1 is KGHSH and CDR2 LQKENI. The CDR3 loop spans 15 amino acids. V lost 3 bases, J lost 5 bases, and 13 bases lay in between. This CDR3 reads CASSPPGILNEKLFF. Written as DNA, the CDR3 is TGTGCCAGCTCACCTCCCGGGATCCTGAATGAAAAACTGTTTTTT.